This T cell receptor (beta chain) derives from a study of identical twins. This clonotype appeared a few times. Its antigen remains unknown. With template switching, a universal primer site was added, and the cDNA carried unique molecular identifiers. A single record per CDR3 protein comes from TCRdb applying MiXCR to the 5' RACE reads. Of 450,000 to 500,000 distinct CDR3 sequences in the sample, about 13% were seen once. Between the trimmed V and J ends, which lost 2 bases and 0 bases, there was a span of 5 bases. This CDR3 contains 12 residues. CDR1 is GTSNPN and CDR2 is SVGIG in the germline V gene (reference sequence). Everyone who gave samples was a healthy Caucasian. Overall study findings and caveats: Out-of-frame alpha sequences shared by twins were enriched for low generation probability.

Separately, the same data were catalogued under a study of yellow fever vaccine responses in identical twins.

The chain has TRBV30 and TRBJ2-7; D gene unclear. The clonotype originates from a woman aged 18-35 years in good health. Sequenced sample: CD4+ T cells sorted from blood. DNA of the CDR3: TGTGCCTGGAGTCGGAGCTCCTACGAGCAGTACTTC. As protein: CAWSRSSYEQYF. The whole variable domain, remainder taken from reference TRBV30 and TRBJ2-7, is SQTIHQWPATLVQPVGSPLSLECTVEGTSNPNLYWYRQAAGRGLQLLFYSVGIGQISSEVPQNLSASRPQDRQFILSSKKLLLSDSGFYLCAWSRSSYEQYFGPGTRLTVT.